A selection of T cell receptor beta chains follows, all from one sample in a study of radiation and T cells in renal cell carcinoma. The assay was immunoSEQ multiplex PCR, and TCRdb's table has in-frame clones only and misses some. The data contain 4,000 or so clones, about 74% of them seen just once; the ten biggest clones take up roughly 7.7%. This sample comprised tumor tissue, obtained from a patient whose treatment was nephrectomy without radiotherapy. The receptors were sampled from a man aged 45 to 65 with renal cell carcinoma. Each CDR3 is given with its conserved first and last residue. The order of the fields is J gene, V gene, D gene, clone size, CDR3 DNA, CDR3 protein. The D gene is left open where the match is weak. A row's size may be missing; if present it is once, few, many or a size class.

J: TRBJ1-1
V: TRBV6-5
D: .
size: .
DNA: TGTGCCAGCAGTTACCTGGGGTCAGGGTCGAACACTGAAGCTTTCTTT
CDR3: CASSYLGSGSNTEAFF

J: TRBJ2-7
V: TRBV19
D: .
size: .
DNA: TGTGCCAGTAGTATAGGGAGAGGGGACTACGAGCAGTACTTC
CDR3: CASSIGRGDYEQYF

J: TRBJ2-7
V: TRBV5-1
D: TRBD1
size: .
DNA: TGCGCCAGCAGCTCCTCCGGGACAGGGAATACCGAGCAGTACTTC
CDR3: CASSSSGTGNTEQYF

J: TRBJ2-7
V: TRBV5-5
D: TRBD2
size: .
DNA: TGTGCCAGCAGCTGGGAGCGGGAGCCTTGGCTGTACGAGCAGTACTTC
CDR3: CASSWEREPWLYEQYF

J: TRBJ2-5
V: TRBV9
D: TRBD2
size: .
DNA: TGTGCCAGCAGCGCAGCCGGGACTAGCGAAGAGACCCAGTACTTC
CDR3: CASSAAGTSEETQYF

J: TRBJ1-1
V: TRBV6-6
D: .
size: few
DNA: TGTGCCAGCAGTTACAGTGTTAGGGGTGTGAACACTGAAGCTTTCTTT
CDR3: CASSYSVRGVNTEAFF

J: TRBJ2-6
V: TRBV9
D: TRBD1
size: once
DNA: TGTGCCAGCAGCGGCGGGACAGGCCTCTCTGGGGCCAACGTCCTGACTTTC
CDR3: CASSGGTGLSGANVLTF

J: TRBJ2-7
V: TRBV30
D: .
size: .
DNA: TGTGCCTGGGACGGCTCTCTAAACGAGCAGTACTTC
CDR3: CAWDGSLNEQYF

J: TRBJ1-1
V: TRBV10-2
D: TRBD1
size: .
DNA: TGCGCCAGCGCTCAGGGGGTTCACACTGAAGCTTTCTTT
CDR3: CASAQGVHTEAFF

J: TRBJ2-1
V: TRBV10-2
D: TRBD1
size: .
DNA: TGCGCCAGCCGGGACAGGGTCTACAATGAGCAGTTCTTC
CDR3: CASRDRVYNEQFF

J: TRBJ2-2
V: TRBV9
D: .
size: .
DNA: TGTGCCAGCAGTGACACCCGACAGCGGAACACCGGGGAGCTGTTTTTT
CDR3: CASSDTRQRNTGELFF

J: TRBJ2-7
V: TRBV11-3
D: .
size: .
DNA: TGTGCCAGCAGCTTAGATCTTTTGGGCGGGTATGACCTCTGGGAGCAGTACTTC
CDR3: CASSLDLLGGYDLWEQYF

J: TRBJ1-2
V: TRBV6-5
D: TRBD1
size: .
DNA: TGTGCCAGCAGGGAAACAGGGGGCGGTTCTGGCTACACCTTC
CDR3: CASRETGGGSGYTF

J: TRBJ2-5
V: TRBV7-9
D: TRBD1
size: .
DNA: TGTGCCAGCAGCTTAGTTCTGACAGGGTTAGAGACCCAGTACTTC
CDR3: CASSLVLTGLETQYF

J: TRBJ2-3
V: TRBV7-2
D: .
size: .
DNA: TGTGCCAGCAGCCAGAGCACAGATACGCAGTATTTT
CDR3: CASSQSTDTQYF

J: TRBJ2-7
V: TRBV6-5
D: TRBD1
size: .
DNA: TGTGCCAGCAGCTTGGACGGGACAGGGCCCTACGAGCAGTACTTC
CDR3: CASSLDGTGPYEQYF

J: TRBJ2-1
V: TRBV10-3
D: .
size: .
DNA: TGTGCCATCAGGCCGAGGGACTCTTCCTACAATGAGCAGTTCTTC
CDR3: CAIRPRDSSYNEQFF

J: TRBJ2-7
V: TRBV6-6
D: TRBD1
size: .
DNA: TGTGCCAGCAGGGAGGGACAGGGGCTTGGCGAGCAGTACTTC
CDR3: CASREGQGLGEQYF

J: TRBJ1-1
V: TRBV9
D: TRBD1
size: .
DNA: TGTGCCAGCAGCGTAGGAGGGGACAGAACTGAAGCTTTCTTT
CDR3: CASSVGGDRTEAFF

J: TRBJ2-1
V: TRBV19
D: TRBD2
size: .
DNA: TGTGCCAGTAGCACCGGGACAGGGACTAGCGGGAGACGTTACAATGAGCAGTTCTTC
CDR3: CASSTGTGTSGRRYNEQFF

J: TRBJ1-1
V: TRBV10-1
D: .
size: .
DNA: TGCGCCAGCAGTAGGGGCTCGAACACTGAAGCTTTCTTT
CDR3: CASSRGSNTEAFF

J: TRBJ2-7
V: TRBV6-5
D: TRBD1
size: .
DNA: TGTGCCAGCAGTCCGGGACAGGAGGGAGGAGAGCAGTACTTC
CDR3: CASSPGQEGGEQYF

J: TRBJ1-1
V: TRBV27
D: .
size: .
DNA: TGTGCCAGCAGTTTTACCGCCCCAGGGAGCGGTGAAGCTTTCTTT
CDR3: CASSFTAPGSGEAFF

J: TRBJ2-5
V: TRBV10-2
D: .
size: .
DNA: TGCGCCAGCAGTGAGGGGCAATGGGAGACCCAGTACTTC
CDR3: CASSEGQWETQYF

J: TRBJ2-1
V: TRBV27
D: .
size: .
DNA: TGTGCCACGGTTTCGCTAGGCAGAGTAACCTACTCCTACAATGAGCAGTTCTTC
CDR3: CATVSLGRVTYSYNEQFF

J: TRBJ1-1
V: TRBV4-1
D: TRBD1
size: once
DNA: TGCGCCAGCAGCCAAACAGGGGGCATCGCTGAAGCTTTCTTT
CDR3: CASSQTGGIAEAFF

J: TRBJ2-3
V: TRBV5-5
D: TRBD1
size: .
DNA: TGTGCCAGCACCCACGGGACAGGGAAGGATACGCAGTATTTT
CDR3: CASTHGTGKDTQYF

J: TRBJ2-7
V: TRBV7-8
D: .
size: .
DNA: TGTGCCAGCAGCCCCCCAGATGTGGTCGAGCAGTACTTC
CDR3: CASSPPDVVEQYF

J: TRBJ1-2
V: TRBV6-1
D: .
size: .
DNA: TGTGCCAGCAATGAACGGCAGAACTATGGCTACACCTTC
CDR3: CASNERQNYGYTF

J: TRBJ2-1
V: TRBV9
D: .
size: .
DNA: TGTGCCAGCAGCGTAGACGGAGGGGGTGCTGGGAGTGAGCAGTTCTTC
CDR3: CASSVDGGGAGSEQFF

J: TRBJ2-1
V: TRBV7-9
D: TRBD2
size: .
DNA: TGTGCCAGCAGCTTGGGGACTAGCGGAATCGAGTCAGGTGAGCAGTTCTTC
CDR3: CASSLGTSGIESGEQFF

J: TRBJ2-1
V: TRBV4-2
D: .
size: .
DNA: TGTGCCAGCAGCCAAGATCAGGGGTCCCACAATGAGCAGTTCTTC
CDR3: CASSQDQGSHNEQFF

J: TRBJ2-1
V: TRBV27
D: .
size: .
DNA: TGTGCCAGCAGTTTAGCGGTCTCATCCACCAATGAGCAGTTCTTC
CDR3: CASSLAVSSTNEQFF

J: TRBJ2-2
V: TRBV7-2
D: .
size: .
DNA: TGTGCCAGCAGCTGGGGGAGGTCCGGGGAGCTGTTTTTT
CDR3: CASSWGRSGELFF

J: TRBJ2-5
V: TRBV28
D: .
size: .
DNA: TGTGCCAGCGGCCCTTTGGACAGTCAAGAGACCCAGTACTTC
CDR3: CASGPLDSQETQYF

J: TRBJ2-6
V: TRBV15
D: .
size: .
DNA: TGTGCCACCAGCAGAGAGGTTGGGGGCTCTGGGGCCAACGTCCTGACTTTC
CDR3: CATSREVGGSGANVLTF

J: TRBJ2-4
V: TRBV7-3
D: .
size: .
DNA: TGTGCCAGCAGCACCCGGGGAGGGGGAAACATTCAGTACTTC
CDR3: CASSTRGGGNIQYF

J: TRBJ2-3
V: TRBV7-2
D: .
size: .
DNA: TGTGCCAGCAGCTCCCTCGGGGTTGCGGATACGCAGTATTTT
CDR3: CASSSLGVADTQYF

J: TRBJ2-1
V: TRBV5-1
D: TRBD2
size: .
DNA: TGCGCCAGCAGACCAGGACTAGCGGGAGGCAGGGATGAGCAGTTCTTC
CDR3: CASRPGLAGGRDEQFF

J: TRBJ1-2
V: TRBV18
D: .
size: .
DNA: TGTGCCAGCTCACCACTCCTAGGGACGGTCTATGGCTACACCTTC
CDR3: CASSPLLGTVYGYTF

J: TRBJ2-1
V: TRBV2
D: .
size: .
DNA: TGTGCCAGCAGGGACAGCTACAATGAGCAGTTCTTC
CDR3: CASRDSYNEQFF

J: TRBJ2-1
V: TRBV20-1
D: .
size: .
DNA: TGCAGTGCTTATGAGCAGTTCTTC
CDR3: CSAYEQFF

J: TRBJ2-2
V: TRBV5-1
D: .
size: .
DNA: TGCGCCACCAGATGGGACACCTCAAACACCGGGGAGCTGTTTTTT
CDR3: CATRWDTSNTGELFF

J: TRBJ2-5
V: TRBV5-1
D: .
size: .
DNA: TGCGCCAGCAGCTTGGGGGAACCTTACCAGGAGACCCAGTACTTC
CDR3: CASSLGEPYQETQYF

J: TRBJ2-1
V: TRBV4-3
D: .
size: .
DNA: TGCGCCAGCAGCCAGTCCAGGGGAGTTGAGCAGTTCTTC
CDR3: CASSQSRGVEQFF

J: TRBJ2-7
V: TRBV28
D: .
size: once
DNA: TGTGCCAGTAGGGACTCCTTCTACGAGCAGTACTTC
CDR3: CASRDSFYEQYF

J: TRBJ1-1
V: TRBV27
D: .
size: .
DNA: TGTGCCAGCAGTTTGCTGGTGCCAGCAGGGTTTCGAGATGAAGCTTTCTTT
CDR3: CASSLLVPAGFRDEAFF

J: TRBJ2-2
V: TRBV7-2
D: .
size: .
DNA: TGTGCCAGCAGCTTAGACGGTCTCCTGGTGACCGGGGAGCTGTTTTTT
CDR3: CASSLDGLLVTGELFF

J: TRBJ2-7
V: TRBV18
D: TRBD1
size: .
DNA: TGTGCCAGCTCTCACGGACAGGGAGGCTACGAGCAGTACTTC
CDR3: CASSHGQGGYEQYF

J: TRBJ1-1
V: TRBV29-1
D: .
size: .
DNA: TGCAGCGTTGAGTACAGGGCCGATGAAGCTTTCTTT
CDR3: CSVEYRADEAFF

J: TRBJ1-3
V: TRBV5-5
D: .
size: .
DNA: TGTGCCAGCAGCTCGGGCCTTGATGGAAACACCATATATTTT
CDR3: CASSSGLDGNTIYF

J: TRBJ2-5
V: TRBV5-1
D: .
size: .
DNA: TGCGCCAGCAGCCCCCGGGAAGGGATACAAGAGACCCAGTACTTC
CDR3: CASSPREGIQETQYF

J: TRBJ2-3
V: TRBV7-2
D: TRBD1
size: once
DNA: TGTGCCAGCAGCGTCTTACAGGGGGCAGGTGATACGCAGTATTTT
CDR3: CASSVLQGAGDTQYF

J: TRBJ1-4
V: TRBV18
D: TRBD1
size: .
DNA: TGTGCCAGCTCACCACTAGTTGGGGACAGGAATGAAAAACTGTTTTTT
CDR3: CASSPLVGDRNEKLFF

J: TRBJ1-2
V: TRBV7-6
D: TRBD1
size: few
DNA: TGTGCCAGCAGCTTAGGGGACAGAGGTGGCTACACCTTC
CDR3: CASSLGDRGGYTF

J: TRBJ1-2
V: TRBV6-9
D: .
size: .
DNA: TGTGCCAGCAGTTCACAGGGTGGTTATGGCTACACCTTC
CDR3: CASSSQGGYGYTF

J: TRBJ2-2
V: TRBV5-5
D: .
size: large
DNA: TGTGCCAGCAGCTTGTCGAACAGCTACACCGGGGAGCTGTTTTTT
CDR3: CASSLSNSYTGELFF

J: TRBJ2-3
V: TRBV10-3
D: TRBD1
size: .
DNA: TGTGCCATCAGCCGACAGGGCGCAGATACGCAGTATTTT
CDR3: CAISRQGADTQYF

J: TRBJ2-1
V: TRBV7-3
D: .
size: few
DNA: TGTGCCAGCAGCTCCAATAGCGGAGACTCCTACAATGAGCAGTTCTTC
CDR3: CASSSNSGDSYNEQFF

J: TRBJ2-1
V: TRBV5-1
D: TRBD2
size: .
DNA: TGCGCCAGCAGCTCGACTAGCGCCTACAATGAGCAGTTCTTC
CDR3: CASSSTSAYNEQFF